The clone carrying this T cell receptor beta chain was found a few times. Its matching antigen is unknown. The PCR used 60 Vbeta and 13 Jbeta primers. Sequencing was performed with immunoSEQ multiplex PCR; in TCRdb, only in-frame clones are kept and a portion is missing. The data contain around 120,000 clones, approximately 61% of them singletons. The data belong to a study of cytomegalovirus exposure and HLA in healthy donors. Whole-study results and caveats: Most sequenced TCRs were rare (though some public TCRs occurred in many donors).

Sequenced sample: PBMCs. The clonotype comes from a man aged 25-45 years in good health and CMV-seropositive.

The CDR3 spells CSVVGLVPDTQYF. The CDR3 DNA sequence: TGCAGCGTTGTCGGCCTAGTCCCAGATACGCAGTATTTT. V is TRBV29-1 and J is TRBJ2-3; D is undetermined. The CDR3 is 13 residues long. The V end lost 4 bases, the J end lost 4 bases, and 12 bases lay between the germline ends. Looked up from germline, CDR1 is SQVTM and CDR2 is ANQGSEA.